This paragraph covers one T cell receptor (beta chain) sequence. Antigen unknown. The CDR3 extends over 14 amino acids. The V and J ends lost 1 base and 5 bases respectively, with 11 bases between them. CDR1 is SGHVS, CDR2 FQNEAQ, per germline. TCRdb passed the 5' RACE reads through MiXCR, listing each CDR3 protein once. Among some 400,000 distinct CDR3 sequences listed, 20% to 25% were seen once. The data were taken from a study of CD8 T cells in ankylosing spondylitis. Study outcomes and limitations: In ankylosing spondylitis blood, a motif of seven or eight highly homologous TCR beta variants appeared characteristic.

This clonotype was obtained from a male donor with ankylosing spondylitis. This sequence joins TRBV7-8 and TRBJ2-5; D call uncertain. The sample consisted of blood, either unsorted or a sorted T cell fraction (not recorded which). The CDR3 DNA follows: TGTGCCAGCAGCTTAGGTTGGGTAGGGGAGACCCAGTACTTC. Protein: CASSLGWVGETQYF.